Following are 22 T cell receptor beta chains from one sample sequenced in a study of blood T cell repertoires in COVID-19. Only in-frame clones appear in the TCRdb table, and some are missing; sequencing was by immunoSEQ multiplex PCR. There are some 150,000 clones in the sample; 75% to 85% occur only once, and less than 4.5% lies in the top ten. The material sequenced was peripheral blood. The receptors were sampled from a woman older than 75 with acute or convalescent COVID-19.

The rearrangement links TRBV18 to TRBJ2-7, with D perhaps TRBD1 (7 bases). From germline, CDR1 is KGHSH and CDR2 LQKENI. The CDR3 length is 16 residues. V was pared by 3 bases and J by 9 bases, with 24 bases between. The CDR3 nucleotides read TGTGCCAGCTCACCGAACCCCGGGACAGCCCAGGGGGGGCAGTACTTC. Translation gives CASSPNPGTAQGGQYF.

This clone was seen a single time. The V call is TRBV6-5, the J call TRBJ1-1; TRBD1 aligns across 9 bases. Trimming at V came to 7 bases and at J to 5 bases, leaving 8 bases not matched to a gene. CDR3 size: 14 residues. Germline assignment: CDR1 MNHEY and CDR2 SVGAGI. The CDR3 nucleotides read TGTGCCAGCAATGCACAGGGGGCGCGGACTGAAGCTTTCTTT. It is translated as CASNAQGARTEAFF.

CDR3 loop: CAWGESEKLFF. CDR3 bases: TGTGCCTGGGGTGAGAGTGAAAAACTGTTTTTT. This chain links TRBV30 with TRBJ1-4; D unclear. Trimming pared 5 bases from V and 7 bases from J, leaving 8 bases between. Germline assignment: CDR1 GTSNPN and CDR2 SVGIG (reference sequence). This CDR3 region has 11 residues.

This sequence joins TRBV28 and TRBJ2-7; TRBD1 might be the D (5 bases). CDR1 MDHEN and CDR2 SYDVKM come from the germline V gene. Trimming stripped 5 bases from V and 1 base from J, with 12 bases between. This CDR3 region has 14 residues. The CDR3 nucleotides read TGTGCCAGCAGTCGCCAGGGTCTATCCTACGAGCAGTACTTC. Translated, it gives CASSRQGLSYEQYF. Filled out from reference TRBV28 and TRBJ2-7, the complete variable domain reads DVKVTQSSRYLVKRTGEKVFLECVQDMDHENMFWYRQDPGLGLRLIYFSYDVKMKEKGDIPEGYSVSREKKERFSLILESASTNQTSMYLCASSRQGLSYEQYFGPGTRLTVT.

The gene calls are TRBV10-2 and TRBJ2-7; D is uncertain. The germline gives CDR1 WSHSY, CDR2 SAAADI. The CDR3 length is 13 residues. With 7 bases removed from V and 4 bases from J, the gap between germline ends came to 14 bases. CDR3 loop: CASTSTYSYEQYF. As DNA, the CDR3 is TGCGCCAGCACCTCGACTTATAGTTACGAGCAGTACTTC.

This chain links TRBV2 with TRBJ2-1, with 8 bases aligning to TRBD2. The trim removed 4 bases at V and 8 bases at J, leaving 10 bases unmatched. CDR1 SNHLY and CDR2 FYNNEI come from the germline V gene. The CDR3 spans 15 residues. The CDR3 loop is CASSGGTRPLYEQFF. The CDR3 DNA sequence: TGTGCCAGCAGTGGGGGGACTAGGCCTCTGTATGAGCAGTTCTTC.

The rearrangement links TRBV19 to TRBJ2-1, with 9 positions matching TRBD2. The CDR3 extends over 16 amino acids. The germline V gene encodes CDR1 LNHDA and CDR2 SQIVND (reference sequence). The junction had 5 bases not matched to a gene; V was cut back by 3 bases and J by 2 bases. The CDR3 sequence is CASSIFSGSAYNEQFF. The CDR3, as DNA: TGTGCCAGTAGTATCTTTAGCGGGAGCGCCTACAATGAGCAGTTCTTC.

The chain employs TRBV19 and TRBJ2-1; D might be TRBD2 (6 bases). Germline-derived CDR1 and CDR2 are LNHDA and SQIVND (reference sequence). The germline V and J ends were trimmed by 2 bases and 1 base, with 9 bases remaining between them. The CDR3 is made up of 15 amino acids. CDR3 region: CASSIRGISYNEQFF. The CDR3 nucleotides are TGTGCCAGTAGTATACGGGGGATATCCTACAATGAGCAGTTCTTC.

This clone was found a few times. The chain is built from TRBV5-1 and TRBJ1-4; TRBD1 aligns across 8 bases. The CDR3 length is 15 residues. With V trimmed by 4 bases and J by 6 bases, 8 bases remained unmatched. The germline V gene has CDR1 SGHRS and CDR2 YFSETQ. CDR3 coding DNA: TGCGCCAGCAGCCACGGGACAGGTGAATATGAAAAACTGTTTTTT. Translating gives CASSHGTGEYEKLFF.

The V gene is TRBV21-1, the J gene TRBJ2-2; the DNA was not used to check the table's D call, TRBD1. TRBV21-1 is noted as a pseudogene. This CDR3 is 14 amino acids long. CDR3 region: CASSNGQTHRGAVF. Written as DNA, the CDR3 is TGTGCCAGCAGCAATGGACAGACACACCGGGGAGCTGTTTTT.

The chain combines TRBV28 with TRBJ1-4; D gene unclear. Germline V lookup: CDR1 MDHEN, CDR2 SYDVKM. The ends were cut back, 9 bases at V and 5 bases at J, with 10 bases in the middle. CDR3 length: 12 residues. Here the CDR3 reads CASKSGNEKLFF. The CDR3 bases are TGTGCCAGTAAGAGCGGGAATGAAAAACTGTTTTTT. Supplemented by reference TRBV28 and TRBJ1-4, the full variable domain reads DVKVTQSSRYLVKRTGEKVFLECVQDMDHENMFWYRQDPGLGLRLIYFSYDVKMKEKGDIPEGYSVSREKKERFSLILESASTNQTSMYLCASKSGNEKLFFGSGTQLSVL.

The rearrangement links TRBV27 to TRBJ2-5, with 9 bases identical to TRBD2. The CDR3 consists of 14 residues. Per the germline V gene, CDR1 is MNHEY and CDR2 is SMNVEV (reference sequence). V lost 2 bases, J lost 5 bases, and 3 bases stayed unmatched. The CDR3: CASSLAGGLETQYF. For the CDR3, the DNA is TGTGCCAGCAGTTTAGCGGGGGGGCTGGAGACCCAGTACTTC.

The chain joins TRBV19 to TRBJ1-1, with TRBD1 matching 7 bases. The CDR3 length is 16 residues. The germline gives CDR1 LNHDA, CDR2 SQIVND (reference sequence). V was pared by 5 bases and J by 1 base, with 10 bases of the junction left unmatched. The CDR3 DNA reads TGTGCCAGTAGTTCAACACAGGGGTCCCCGAACACTGAAGCTTTCTTT. Protein product: CASSSTQGSPNTEAFF.

The chain carries TRBV7-9 and TRBJ1-2; no firm D call. CDR3 length: 14 residues. V was pared by 3 bases and J by 0 bases, with 8 bases between. The germline CDR1 and CDR2 sequences are SEHNR and FQNEAQ (reference sequence). CDR3 residues: CASSFSQSNYGYTF. In nucleotides, the CDR3 is TGTGCCAGCAGCTTTAGCCAGTCTAACTATGGCTACACCTTC.

This sequence joins TRBV5-1 and TRBJ1-1; no clear D gene. The germline V and J ends were trimmed by 1 base and 1 base, with 8 bases remaining between them. The CDR3 loop spans 14 amino acids. Per the germline V gene, CDR1 is SGHRS and CDR2 is YFSETQ. The CDR3 DNA is TGCGCCAGCAGCTTGATGCGAACGAACACTGAAGCTTTCTTT. Translating gives CASSLMRTNTEAFF.

The chain employs TRBV24-1 and TRBJ1-1; 8 nucleotides line up with TRBD1. Per the germline V gene, CDR1 is KGHDR and CDR2 is SFDVKD. V lost 3 bases and J lost 5; bases outside the gene matches: 7. The CDR3 runs to 15 residues. This chain's CDR3 is CATSDHQGAGTEAFF. DNA of the CDR3: TGTGCCACCAGTGATCATCAGGGGGCTGGGACTGAAGCTTTCTTT.

The chain carries TRBV11-2 and TRBJ2-7; D call uncertain. This CDR3 is 13 amino acids long. In germline, CDR1 is SGHAT, CDR2 FQNNGV. V lost 1 base, J lost 4 bases, and 8 bases lay in between. Written as DNA, the CDR3 is TGTGCCAGCAGCTTAGCCTACGATTACGAGCAGTACTTC. Translation: CASSLAYDYEQYF.

The V and J genes are TRBV7-3 and TRBJ1-4, with D possibly TRBD1 on 5 matching bases. The CDR3 runs to 16 residues. Trimming took off 2 bases at V and 5 bases at J, with 15 bases between the two ends. Germline-derived CDR1 and CDR2 are SGHTA and FQGTGA. CDR3 loop: CASSLPPGGGNEKLFF. The CDR3 bases are TGTGCCAGCAGCTTACCCCCCGGGGGAGGGAATGAAAAACTGTTTTTT.

As DNA, the CDR3 is TGCGCCAGCAGCTTGGTCGCGGCGGGTCAATACGAGCAGTACTTC. Translation gives CASSLVAAGQYEQYF. The chain carries TRBV5-1 and TRBJ2-7; D possibly corresponds to TRBD2 (5 bases). V was cut by 0 bases and J by 4 bases, with 14 bases left in between. The germline V gene has CDR1 SGHRS and CDR2 YFSETQ. The CDR3 is 15 amino acids.

The genes are TRBV4-1 and TRBJ1-5; TRBD1 matches at 7 bases. Germline values: CDR1 MGHRA, CDR2 YSYEKL. V was pared by 8 bases and J by 0 bases, with 4 bases of the junction left unmatched. The length of the CDR3 is 14 residues. The CDR3 sequence: CASGDSFSNQPQHF. The CDR3 coding sequence is TGCGCCAGCGGGGACAGTTTTAGCAATCAGCCCCAGCATTTT.

This clone was seen a few times. The chain couples TRBV19 to TRBJ1-2; TRBD1 matches 10 bases. After removal of 0 bases from V and 8 bases from J, the junction contained 6 bases not matched to a gene. The CDR3 sequence is 15 residues long. Germline V gene data show CDR1 as LNHDA and CDR2 as SQIVND (reference sequence). CDR3 in amino acids: CASSIDLGQGSGYTF. The CDR3 DNA is TGTGCCAGTAGTATAGATCTGGGACAGGGGAGCGGCTACACCTTC.

CDR3 protein: CASSFADRAAHEQYF. CDR3 in DNA: TGTGCCAGCAGTTTTGCGGACAGGGCAGCCCACGAGCAGTACTTC. The chain carries TRBV28 and TRBJ2-7, with 8 positions matching TRBD1. CDR1 and CDR2 (germline): MDHEN, SYDVKM. V gave up 3 bases and J gave up 5 bases; unmatched junction bases: 9. The CDR3 runs 15 residues.